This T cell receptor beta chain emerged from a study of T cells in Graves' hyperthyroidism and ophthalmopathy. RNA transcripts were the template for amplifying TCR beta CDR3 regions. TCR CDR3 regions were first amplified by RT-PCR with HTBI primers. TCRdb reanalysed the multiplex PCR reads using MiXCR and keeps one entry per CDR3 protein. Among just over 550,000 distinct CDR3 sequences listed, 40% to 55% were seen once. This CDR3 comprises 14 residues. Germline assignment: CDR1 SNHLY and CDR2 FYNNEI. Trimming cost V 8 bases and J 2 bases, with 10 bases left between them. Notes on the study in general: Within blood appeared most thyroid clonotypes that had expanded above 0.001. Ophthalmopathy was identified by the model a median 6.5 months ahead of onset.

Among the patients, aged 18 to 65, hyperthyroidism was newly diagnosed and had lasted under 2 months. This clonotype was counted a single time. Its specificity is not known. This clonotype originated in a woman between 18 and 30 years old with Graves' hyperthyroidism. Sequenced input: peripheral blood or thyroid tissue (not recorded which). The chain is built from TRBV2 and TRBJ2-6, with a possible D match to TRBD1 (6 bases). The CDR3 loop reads CASGQSTGANVLTF. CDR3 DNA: TGTGCCAGCGGACAGTCTACTGGGGCCAACGTCCTGACTTTC.